Listed below are T cell receptor beta chains from one sample, sequenced in a study of follicular helper T cells after annual influenza vaccination. Generated by immunoSEQ multiplex PCR, the TCRdb table keeps only in-frame clones and is missing some. The table includes about 9,400 clones, roughly 82% detected once. The source material was CXCR5+ CD38- circulating T follicular helper cells from blood, sampled on the day of influenza vaccination. Receptors originate from an adult who received the influenza vaccine. Both conserved end residues are part of each CDR3. D genes are given only for firm matches. Size values are once, few and many counts, or a class for expanded clones, and some rows have none.

CDR3 protein: CASSSRGPSYNEQFF; CDR3 DNA: TGTGCCAGCAGCTCCAGGGGGCCCTCCTACAATGAGCAGTTCTTC; V gene: TRBV11-3; D gene: TRBD1; J gene: TRBJ2-1; clone size: .
CDR3 protein: CASSLASGRGNEQFF; CDR3 DNA: TGTGCCAGCAGTTTGGCCAGCGGGAGGGGTAATGAGCAGTTCTTC; V gene: TRBV27; D gene: TRBD2; J gene: TRBJ2-1; clone size: once
CDR3 protein: CASSETGRYGYTF; CDR3 DNA: TGTGCCAGCAGTGAGACAGGCCGCTATGGCTACACCTTC; V gene: TRBV6-6; D gene: .; J gene: TRBJ1-2; clone size: .
CDR3 protein: CASSPTTANTEAFF; CDR3 DNA: TGTGCCAGCTCACCGACCACAGCGAACACTGAAGCTTTCTTT; V gene: TRBV18; D gene: .; J gene: TRBJ1-1; clone size: .
CDR3 protein: CASLGGGRFSTAGDGYTF; CDR3 DNA: TGTGCCAGCCTGGGGGGAGGGCGCTTTTCAACCGCCGGTGATGGCTACACCTTC; V gene: TRBV2; D gene: .; J gene: TRBJ1-2; clone size: .
CDR3 protein: CASSLVGVATDTQYF; CDR3 DNA: TGTGCCAGCAGTCTGGTAGGGGTCGCAACAGATACGCAGTATTTT; V gene: TRBV6-1; D gene: .; J gene: TRBJ2-3; clone size: .
CDR3 protein: CASSESSYYEQYF; CDR3 DNA: TGTGCCAGCAGTGAATCTAGCTACTACGAGCAGTACTTC; V gene: TRBV2; D gene: .; J gene: TRBJ2-7; clone size: .
CDR3 protein: CASSSTSGRIADTQYF; CDR3 DNA: TGTGCCAGCAGTTCCACTAGCGGGAGAATCGCAGATACGCAGTATTTT; V gene: TRBV27; D gene: TRBD2; J gene: TRBJ2-3; clone size: .
CDR3 protein: CASRRIGTSWANVLTF; CDR3 DNA: TGTGCCAGCAGGAGAATAGGGACCTCCTGGGCCAACGTCCTGACTTTC; V gene: TRBV28; D gene: .; J gene: TRBJ2-6; clone size: .
CDR3 protein: CASSKADPDEQYF; CDR3 DNA: TGTGCCAGCAGCAAAGCGGACCCCGACGAGCAGTACTTC; V gene: TRBV21-1; D gene: .; J gene: TRBJ2-7; clone size: .
CDR3 protein: CASSLWTDTEAFF; CDR3 DNA: TGTGCCAGCAGCTTATGGACAGACACTGAAGCTTTCTTT; V gene: TRBV9; D gene: .; J gene: TRBJ1-1; clone size: .
CDR3 protein: CASSPLNQPQHF; CDR3 DNA: TGTGCCAGCAGCCCCCTCAATCAGCCCCAGCATTTT; V gene: TRBV7-8; D gene: .; J gene: TRBJ1-5; clone size: .
CDR3 protein: CASSLDQYNEQFF; CDR3 DNA: TGTGCTAGCAGCTTAGACCAGTACAATGAGCAGTTCTTC; V gene: TRBV7-7; D gene: .; J gene: TRBJ2-1; clone size: few
CDR3 protein: CASSFEGTGELFF; CDR3 DNA: TGCGCCAGCAGCTTTGAGGGAACCGGGGAGCTGTTTTTT; V gene: TRBV5-1; D gene: .; J gene: TRBJ2-2; clone size: once
CDR3 protein: CASSSRSALGGMNTEAFF; CDR3 DNA: TGTGCCAGCAGCTCCCGATCCGCTTTAGGGGGGATGAACACTGAAGCTTTCTTT; V gene: TRBV7-8; D gene: .; J gene: TRBJ1-1; clone size: .
CDR3 protein: CASSDRDRGFYNEQFF; CDR3 DNA: TGTGCCAGCAGCGACCGGGACAGGGGGTTCTACAATGAGCAGTTCTTC; V gene: TRBV5-4; D gene: TRBD1; J gene: TRBJ2-1; clone size: .
CDR3 protein: CASSQGLGRTNEQFF; CDR3 DNA: TGTGCCAGCAGCCAGGGTTTGGGCCGGACCAATGAGCAGTTCTTC; V gene: TRBV14; D gene: .; J gene: TRBJ2-1; clone size: .
CDR3 protein: CASSRQENTEAFF; CDR3 DNA: TGTGCCAGCAGCAGACAGGAGAACACTGAAGCTTTCTTT; V gene: TRBV5-4; D gene: .; J gene: TRBJ1-1; clone size: .
CDR3 protein: CASNGQANEKLFF; CDR3 DNA: TGTGCCAGCAACGGACAGGCTAATGAAAAACTGTTTTTT; V gene: TRBV2; D gene: TRBD1; J gene: TRBJ1-4; clone size: few
CDR3 protein: CASSETGSTGELFF; CDR3 DNA: TGTGCCAGCAGCGAGACAGGTTCCACCGGGGAGCTGTTTTTT; V gene: TRBV28; D gene: .; J gene: TRBJ2-2; clone size: .